This entry describes one T cell receptor (beta chain). Its antigen is unidentified. The data stem from a study of STAT3 mutations in large granular lymphocyte leukemia. Study background: Roughly half the longitudinally sequenced T-LGLL patients had canonical STAT3 mutations. Study-wide findings and caveats: Every T-LGLL patient had at least one immunodominant TCRbeta clonotype. In several patients, dominant TCR clone burden exceeded STAT3 mutant burden, suggesting STAT3 mutation arose secondarily.

TCRdb's copy holds only in-frame clones and misses some; the assay was immunoSEQ multiplex PCR. The sample records about 9,000 clones, around 89% being singletons. The CDR3 sequence is 14 residues long. The V end lost 4 bases, the J end lost 5 bases, and 17 bases lay between the germline ends. Germline lookup yields CDR1 SQVTM and CDR2 ANQGSEA. The V gene is TRBV29-1, the J gene TRBJ1-2; D is perhaps TRBD1 (5 bases). The sequence came from a man older than 75 with T-cell large granular lymphocyte leukemia. Some clones in this sample may be carry-over from other donors' samples. The sequenced sample consisted of peripheral blood mononuclear cells. CDR3 in DNA: TGCAGCGTTGGGGGAAGGTGGGGGGGGTATGGCTACACCTTC. Protein: CSVGGRWGGYGYTF.